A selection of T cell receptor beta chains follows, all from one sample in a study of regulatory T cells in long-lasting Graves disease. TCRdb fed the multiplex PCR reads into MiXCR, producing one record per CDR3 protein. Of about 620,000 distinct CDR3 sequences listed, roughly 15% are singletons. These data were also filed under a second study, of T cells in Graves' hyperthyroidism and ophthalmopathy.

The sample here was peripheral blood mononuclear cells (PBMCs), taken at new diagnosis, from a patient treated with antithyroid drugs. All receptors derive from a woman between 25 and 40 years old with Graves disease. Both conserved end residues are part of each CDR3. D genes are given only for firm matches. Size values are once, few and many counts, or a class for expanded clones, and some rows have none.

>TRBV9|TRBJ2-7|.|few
TGTGCCAGCAGCGTAGGAATAGAGTACGAGCAGTACTTC
CASSVGIEYEQYF
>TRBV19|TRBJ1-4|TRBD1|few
TGTGCCAGTAGCCACCCGGACAGGGGCAAACTGTTTTTT
CASSHPDRGKLFF
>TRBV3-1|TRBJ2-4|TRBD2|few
TGTGCCAGCAGCCAAGCAGCTCGGCGGGAGGGCCGAAACATTCAGTACTTC
CASSQAARREGRNIQYF
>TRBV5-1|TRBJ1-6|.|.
TGTGCCAGCAGCCCAGGGAGCTCCTATAATTCACCCCTCCACTTT
CASSPGSSYNSPLHF
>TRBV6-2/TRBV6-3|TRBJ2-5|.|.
TGTGCCAGCCGTATTGACCACGCCCAAGAGACCCAGTACTTC
CASRIDHAQETQYF
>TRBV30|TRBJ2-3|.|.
TGTGCCTGGAGTGTAGGAGGCGGGGTCCTCAGCACAGATACGCAGTATTTT
CAWSVGGGVLSTDTQYF
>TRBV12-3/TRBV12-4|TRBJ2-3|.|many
TGTGCCAGCAGTCCACGGACAACTAGCACAGATACGCAGTATTTT
CASSPRTTSTDTQYF
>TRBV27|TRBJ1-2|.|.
TGTGCCAGCAGTTCCGTAAGAGGGAACTATGGCTACACCTTC
CASSSVRGNYGYTF
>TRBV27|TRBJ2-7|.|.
TGTGCCAGCAGACAGGGTATATTCTACGAGCAGTACTTC
CASRQGIFYEQYF
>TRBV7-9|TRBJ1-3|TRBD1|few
TGTGCCAGCAGCCCGACAACAGGGGCCATATATTTT
CASSPTTGAIYF
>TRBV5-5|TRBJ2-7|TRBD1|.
TGTGCCAGCAGCTACCGGGACAGAGTCTACGAGCAGTACTTC
CASSYRDRVYEQYF
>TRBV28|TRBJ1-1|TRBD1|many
TGTGCCGCCCGGGGGGGACAGCCCATTGAAGCTTTCTTT
CAARGGQPIEAFF
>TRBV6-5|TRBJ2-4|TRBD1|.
TGTGCCAGCAGTTACTCCTCGACAGGGCTGACCAAAAACATTCAGTACTTC
CASSYSSTGLTKNIQYF
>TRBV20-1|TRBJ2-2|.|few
TGCAGTGCCAATACAGGGTTTCGCACCGGGGAGCTGTTTTTT
CSANTGFRTGELFF
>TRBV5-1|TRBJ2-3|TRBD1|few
TGCGCCAGCAGCTACCCCGGGACAGGGGGTCGGGATACGCAGTATTTT
CASSYPGTGGRDTQYF
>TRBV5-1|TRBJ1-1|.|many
TGCGCCAGCAGCTTGACTAGGACGGGAGACACTGAAGCTTTCTTT
CASSLTRTGDTEAFF
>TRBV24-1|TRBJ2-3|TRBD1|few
TGTGCCACCAGTGATTTCGGGACAGGGGTTAATGCGGATACGCAGTATTTT
CATSDFGTGVNADTQYF
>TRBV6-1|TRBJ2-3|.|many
TGTGCCAGCAGTCCCCGGCGGGATACGCAGTATTTT
CASSPRRDTQYF
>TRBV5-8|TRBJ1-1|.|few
TGTGCCAGCAGTGAATTGGGTGCTGAAGCTTTCTTT
CASSELGAEAFF
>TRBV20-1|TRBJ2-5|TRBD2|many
TGCAGTGCCGGTACCCAAGGACTAGCGGGAAAGACCCAGTACTTC
CSAGTQGLAGKTQYF
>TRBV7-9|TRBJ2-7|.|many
TGTGCCAGCAGCTTAGGCAGCGGAGGCTACGAGCAGTACTTC
CASSLGSGGYEQYF
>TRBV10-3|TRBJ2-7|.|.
TGTGCCATCACCGAAGGTGTCACCGACGCCTCCTACGAGCAGTACTTC
CAITEGVTDASYEQYF
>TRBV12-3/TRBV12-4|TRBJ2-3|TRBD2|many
TGTGCCAGCAGTTTAGCCCAGAACCTCATACTAGCGGGAGTGCCAGATACGCAGTATTTT
CASSLAQNLILAGVPDTQYF
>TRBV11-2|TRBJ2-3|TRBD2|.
TGTGCCAGCAGCTTATTGACTAGCGGGTCCACAGATACGCAGTATTTT
CASSLLTSGSTDTQYF
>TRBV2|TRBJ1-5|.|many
TGTGCCAGCAGAGGTCAGATCAATCAGCCCCAGCATTTT
CASRGQINQPQHF
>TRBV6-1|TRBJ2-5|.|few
TGTGCCAGCAGTGAAGGGGGGTCCTACTCCCAAGAGACCCAGTACTTC
CASSEGGSYSQETQYF
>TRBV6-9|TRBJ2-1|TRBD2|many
TGTGCCAGCAGTTACTCTGCTAGCGGGACCTACAATGAGCAGTTCTTC
CASSYSASGTYNEQFF
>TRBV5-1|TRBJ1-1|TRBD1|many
TGCGCCAGCAGCGCAGGACAGGGTTTGAACACTGAAGCTTTCTTT
CASSAGQGLNTEAFF
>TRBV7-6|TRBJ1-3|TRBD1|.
TGTGCCAGCAGCCCACAGGGACAGTCAGGAAACACCATATATTTT
CASSPQGQSGNTIYF
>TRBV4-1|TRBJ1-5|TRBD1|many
TGCGCCAGCAGCCAAGGGGGACAGGGGGCTCGTTATAGCAATCAGCCCCAGCATTTT
CASSQGGQGARYSNQPQHF
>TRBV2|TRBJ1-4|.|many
TGTGCCAGCAGTGAAGTGGGGGGAGTTAATGAAAAACTGTTTTTT
CASSEVGGVNEKLFF